Listed below are T cell receptor beta chains from one sample, sequenced in a study of blood T cell repertoires in COVID-19. The repertoire was sequenced with immunoSEQ multiplex PCR; TCRdb's copy has only in-frame clones and lacks some. The table includes some 400,000 clones, 85% to 90% detected once. Sequencing used PBMCs or T cells enriched from blood (not recorded which). Receptors were obtained from a woman in her 30s who had recovered from COVID-19. The conserved cysteine and the conserved F or W are not part of the CDR3 here.

v_gene | CDR3aa
TRBV24-1 | ATSDSNWGLDHEQF
TRBV27 | ASSLLGTGGYNEQF
TRBV19 | ASSLRQGRGNQPQH
TRBV5-1 | ASSLEGPFYNEQF
TRBV29-1 | SVVGGTYEQY
TRBV27 | ASSSILRGPMNTEAF
TRBV5-1 | ASSSPPGENLNTEAF
TRBV9 | ASSPGWGGNQPQH
TRBV6-5 | ASKPGQANNEKLF
TRBV5-4 | ASSYDKRGYT
TRBV10-3 | AISEDRGYNSPLH
TRBV10-3 | ASRGQGATEAF
TRBV14 | ASSQPGQGPSANYGYT
TRBV7-3 | ASSTDRGGTDTQY
TRBV9 | ASSVSGNTEAF
TRBV7-9 | ASSLGGGRDGYT
TRBV5-1 | ASSLDERGQRNTEAF
TRBV27 | ASSLSRLAGVGADEQF
TRBV2 | ASSGARDRRYGYT
TRBV6-4 | ASSDSRNNEQF
TRBV6-5 | ASIRSAGEQETQY
TRBV19 | ASSMAGDTEAF
TRBV19 | ASSSHRRTPNTGELF
TRBV30 | AWTSGATNYGYT
TRBV5-1 | ASSHRQNDNTEAF
TRBV29-1 | SVEDRAGVGKEQF
TRBV7-2 | ASSSNLYEKLF
TRBV5-6 | ASSQIKSSYNSPLH
TRBV27 | ASSSSGTGYQQY
TRBV7-9 | ASTTGATEAF
TRBV6-5 | ASSTTGQHGYT
TRBV29-1 | SVVPDRALSDTQY
TRBV28 | ASRPRSSYNEQF
TRBV4-2 | ASSQEGRGYEQY
TRBV28 | ASSFSPVLVGGGGELF
TRBV28 | ASSLGAYGYT
TRBV6-5 | ASSRQLYQPQH
TRBV5-4 | ASSPDILNTEAF
TRBV24-1 | ATSEAEVASGNQPQH
TRBV7-9 | ASSFGPTGVGTEAF
TRBV15 | ATSSTLDGGTGEAF
TRBV30 | AWGNFDEQY
TRBV5-1 | ASGDRGLPSGGYT
TRBV28 | ASRPGLAGNEQY
TRBV5-6 | ASSLVSGYNEQF
TRBV29-1 | SVEVPMNTEAF